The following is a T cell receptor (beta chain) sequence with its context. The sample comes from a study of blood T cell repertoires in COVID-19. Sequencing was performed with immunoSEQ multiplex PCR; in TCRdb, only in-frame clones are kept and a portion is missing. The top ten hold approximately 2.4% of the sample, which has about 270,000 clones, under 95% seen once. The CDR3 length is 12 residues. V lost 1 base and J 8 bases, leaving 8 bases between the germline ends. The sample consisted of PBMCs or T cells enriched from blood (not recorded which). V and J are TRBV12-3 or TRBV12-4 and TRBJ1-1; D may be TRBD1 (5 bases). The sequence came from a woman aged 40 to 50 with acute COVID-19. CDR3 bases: TGTGCCAGCAGTTTAGGATGGACAGAAGCTTTCTTT. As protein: CASSLGWTEAFF.